This entry is about one TCR beta chain. What it binds is not known. Quantitative 5'-RACE with molecular barcodes was used to make the TCR beta libraries. TCRdb re-analysed the 5' RACE reads in MiXCR, keeping a single row per CDR3 protein. The table has roughly 180,000 distinct CDR3 sequences, approximately 9% seen once. This sample stems from a study of CD8 T cells in ankylosing spondylitis. Study-level findings and limits: Matched synovial fluid from ankylosing spondylitis patients was reported to be enriched for disease-linked clones.

V was pared by 4 bases and J by 6 bases, with 9 bases of the junction left unmatched. Germline V gene sequence: CDR1 SGDLS, CDR2 YYNGEE. The CDR3 spans 15 residues. V and J are TRBV9 and TRBJ2-1; 8 nucleotides line up with TRBD2. The sequence was obtained from a female donor with ankylosing spondylitis or in good health (not recorded which). Sequencing was done on a sample of blood, either unsorted or a sorted T cell fraction (not recorded which). CDR3: CASSLSGSASNEQFF. Here the CDR3 DNA reads TGTGCCAGCAGCTTAAGCGGGAGCGCTTCCAATGAGCAGTTCTTC.